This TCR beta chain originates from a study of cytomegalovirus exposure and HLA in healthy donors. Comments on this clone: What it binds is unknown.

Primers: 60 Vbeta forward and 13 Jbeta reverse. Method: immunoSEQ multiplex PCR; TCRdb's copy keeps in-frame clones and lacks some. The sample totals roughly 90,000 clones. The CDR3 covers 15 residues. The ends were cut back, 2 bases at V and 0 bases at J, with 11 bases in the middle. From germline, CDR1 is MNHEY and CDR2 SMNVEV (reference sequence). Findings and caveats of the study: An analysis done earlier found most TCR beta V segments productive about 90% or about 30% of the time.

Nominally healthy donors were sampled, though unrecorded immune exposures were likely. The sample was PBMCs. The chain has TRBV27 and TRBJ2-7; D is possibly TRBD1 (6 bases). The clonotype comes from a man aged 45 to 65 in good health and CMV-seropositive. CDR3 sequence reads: CASSLIYRDSYEQYF. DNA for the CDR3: TGTGCCAGCAGTTTAATCTACAGGGACTCCTACGAGCAGTACTTC.